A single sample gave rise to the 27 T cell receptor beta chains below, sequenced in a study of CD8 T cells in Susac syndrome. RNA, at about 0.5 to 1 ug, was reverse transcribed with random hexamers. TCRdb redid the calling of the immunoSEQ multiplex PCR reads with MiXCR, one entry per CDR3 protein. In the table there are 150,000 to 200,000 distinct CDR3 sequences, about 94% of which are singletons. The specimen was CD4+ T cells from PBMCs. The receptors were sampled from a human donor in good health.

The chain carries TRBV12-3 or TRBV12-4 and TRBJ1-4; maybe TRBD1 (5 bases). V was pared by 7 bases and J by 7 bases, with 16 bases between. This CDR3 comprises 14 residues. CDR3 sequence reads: CASTDSRGAEKLFF. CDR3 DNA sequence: TGTGCCAGCACCGATAGTCGAGGGGCTGAAAAACTGTTTTTT.

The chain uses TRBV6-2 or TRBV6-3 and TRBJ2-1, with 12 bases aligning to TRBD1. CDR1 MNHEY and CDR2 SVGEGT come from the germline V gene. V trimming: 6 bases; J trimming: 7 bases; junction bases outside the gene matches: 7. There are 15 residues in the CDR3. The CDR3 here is CASSAPGQGANEQFF. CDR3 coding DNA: TGTGCCAGCAGCGCGCCGGGACAGGGGGCGAATGAGCAGTTCTTC.

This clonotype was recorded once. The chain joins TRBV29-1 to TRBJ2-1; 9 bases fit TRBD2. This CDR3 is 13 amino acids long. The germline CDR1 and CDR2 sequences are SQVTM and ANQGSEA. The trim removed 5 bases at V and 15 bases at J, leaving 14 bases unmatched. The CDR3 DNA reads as TGCAGCGTTAGGAGGCGGGGGGGCTCGGGTCCGTTCTTC. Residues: CSVRRRGGSGPFF.

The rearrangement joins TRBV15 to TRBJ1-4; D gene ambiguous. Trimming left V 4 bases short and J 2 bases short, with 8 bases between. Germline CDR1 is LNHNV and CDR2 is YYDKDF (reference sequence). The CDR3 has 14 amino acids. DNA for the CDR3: TGTGCCACCAGCATTACTGCCACTAATGAAAAACTGTTTTTT. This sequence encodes CATSITATNEKLFF.

In DNA form, the CDR3 reads TGTGCCAGCAGTACCACAGGGGGCTACTCCTACGAGCAGTACTTC. It translates to CASSTTGGYSYEQYF. This rearrangement joins TRBV7-2 to TRBJ2-7, with TRBD1 matching over 9 bases. The germline gives CDR1 SGHTA, CDR2 FQGNSA. Germline trimming cut 6 bases from V and 0 bases from J; bases unmatched to any gene: 6. This CDR3 contains 15 residues.

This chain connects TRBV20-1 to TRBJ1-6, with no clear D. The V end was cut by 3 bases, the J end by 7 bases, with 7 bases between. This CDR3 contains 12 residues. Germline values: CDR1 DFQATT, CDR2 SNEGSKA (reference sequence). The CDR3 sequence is CSASRVNSPLHF. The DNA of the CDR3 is TGCAGTGCTAGCCGGGTGAATTCACCCCTCCACTTT.

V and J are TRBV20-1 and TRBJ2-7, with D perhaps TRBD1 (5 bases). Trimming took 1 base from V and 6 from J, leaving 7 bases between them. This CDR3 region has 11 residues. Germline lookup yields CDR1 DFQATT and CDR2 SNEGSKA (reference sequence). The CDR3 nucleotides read TGCAGTGCTAGAGCAAGGGGCGAGCAGTACTTC. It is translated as CSARARGEQYF.

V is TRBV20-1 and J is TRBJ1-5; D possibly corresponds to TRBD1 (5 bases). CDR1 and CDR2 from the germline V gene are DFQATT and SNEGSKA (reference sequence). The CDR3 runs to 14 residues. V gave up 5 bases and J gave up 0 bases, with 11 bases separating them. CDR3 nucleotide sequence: TGCAGTGCTCCCACCAGGGATAGCAATCAGCCCCAGCATTTT. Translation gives CSAPTRDSNQPQHF.

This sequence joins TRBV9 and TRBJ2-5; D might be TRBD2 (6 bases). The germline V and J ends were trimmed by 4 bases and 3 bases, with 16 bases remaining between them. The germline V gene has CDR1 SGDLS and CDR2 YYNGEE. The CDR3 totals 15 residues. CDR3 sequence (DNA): TGTGCCAGCAGCCAAGGGACTGTCGTCGAAGAGACCCAGTACTTC. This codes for CASSQGTVVEETQYF.

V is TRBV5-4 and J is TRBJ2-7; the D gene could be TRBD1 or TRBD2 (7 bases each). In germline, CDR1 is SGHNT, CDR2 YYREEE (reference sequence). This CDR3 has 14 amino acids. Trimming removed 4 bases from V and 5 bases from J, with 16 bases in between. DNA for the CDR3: TGTGCCAGCAGCCGCCGGCAGGGGGGGGACGAGCAGTACTTC. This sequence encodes CASSRRQGGDEQYF.

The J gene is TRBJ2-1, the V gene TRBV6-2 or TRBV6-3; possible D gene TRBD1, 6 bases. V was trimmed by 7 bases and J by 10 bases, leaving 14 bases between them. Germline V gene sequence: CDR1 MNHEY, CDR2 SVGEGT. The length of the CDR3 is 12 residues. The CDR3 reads CASTHRVGEQFF. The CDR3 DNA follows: TGTGCCAGCACGCACAGGGTGGGCGAGCAGTTCTTC.

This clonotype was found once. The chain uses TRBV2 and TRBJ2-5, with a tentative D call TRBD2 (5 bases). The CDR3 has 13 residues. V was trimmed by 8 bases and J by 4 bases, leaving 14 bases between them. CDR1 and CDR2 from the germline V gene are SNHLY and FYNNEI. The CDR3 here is CASRGGPGETQYF. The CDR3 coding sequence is TGTGCCAGCCGGGGTGGCCCAGGAGAGACCCAGTACTTC.

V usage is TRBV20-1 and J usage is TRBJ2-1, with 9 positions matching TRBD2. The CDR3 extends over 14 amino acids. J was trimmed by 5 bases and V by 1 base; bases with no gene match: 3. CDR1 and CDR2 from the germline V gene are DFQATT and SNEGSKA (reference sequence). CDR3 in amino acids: CSARVGTSHNEQFF. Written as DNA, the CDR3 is TGCAGTGCTAGAGTCGGGACTAGCCACAATGAGCAGTTCTTC.

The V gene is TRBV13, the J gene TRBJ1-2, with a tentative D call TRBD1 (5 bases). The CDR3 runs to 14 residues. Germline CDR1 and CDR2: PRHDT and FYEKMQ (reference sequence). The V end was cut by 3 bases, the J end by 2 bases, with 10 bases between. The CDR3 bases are TGTGCCAGCAGCTTCTCCGGGGGAAACTATGGCTACACCTTC. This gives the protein CASSFSGGNYGYTF. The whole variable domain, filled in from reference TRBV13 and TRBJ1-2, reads AAGVIQSPRHLIKEKRETATLKCYPIPRHDTVYWYQQGPGQDPQFLISFYEKMQSDKGSIPDRFSAQQFSDYHSELNMSSLELGDSALYFCASSFSGGNYGYTFGSGTRLTVV.

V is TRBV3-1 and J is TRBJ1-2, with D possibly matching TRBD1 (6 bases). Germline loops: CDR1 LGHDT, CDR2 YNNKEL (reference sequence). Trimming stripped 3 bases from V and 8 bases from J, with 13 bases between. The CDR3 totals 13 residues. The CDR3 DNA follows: TGTGCCAGCAGCCAGGGAGGACAGTTAGGCTACACCTTC. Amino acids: CASSQGGQLGYTF.

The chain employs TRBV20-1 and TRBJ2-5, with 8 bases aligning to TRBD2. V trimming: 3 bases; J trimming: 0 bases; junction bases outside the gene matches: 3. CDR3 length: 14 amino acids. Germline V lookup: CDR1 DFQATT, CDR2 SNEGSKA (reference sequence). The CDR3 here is CSARSGGDQETQYF. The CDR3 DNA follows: TGCAGTGCTAGGAGCGGGGGTGACCAAGAGACCCAGTACTTC.

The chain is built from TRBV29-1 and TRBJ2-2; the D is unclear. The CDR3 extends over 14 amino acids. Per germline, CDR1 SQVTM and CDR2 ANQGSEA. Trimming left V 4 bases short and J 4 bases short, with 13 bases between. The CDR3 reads CSVGTTRPTGELFF. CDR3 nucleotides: TGCAGCGTTGGTACTACCCGCCCCACCGGGGAGCTGTTTTTT.

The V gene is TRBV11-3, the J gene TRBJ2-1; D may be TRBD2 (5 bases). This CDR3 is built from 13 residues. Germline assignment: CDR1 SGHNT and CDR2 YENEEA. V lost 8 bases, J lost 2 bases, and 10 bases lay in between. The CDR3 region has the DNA TGTGCCAGCGGGCGGGCCCCCTACAATGAGCAGTTCTTC. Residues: CASGRAPYNEQFF.

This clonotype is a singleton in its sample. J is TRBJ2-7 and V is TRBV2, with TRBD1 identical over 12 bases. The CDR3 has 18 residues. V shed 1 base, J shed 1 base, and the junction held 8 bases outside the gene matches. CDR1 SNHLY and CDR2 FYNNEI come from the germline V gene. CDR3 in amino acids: CASSEGRDRGRVSYEQYF. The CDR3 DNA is TGTGCCAGCAGTGAAGGGCGGGACAGGGGGCGCGTGTCCTACGAGCAGTACTTC.

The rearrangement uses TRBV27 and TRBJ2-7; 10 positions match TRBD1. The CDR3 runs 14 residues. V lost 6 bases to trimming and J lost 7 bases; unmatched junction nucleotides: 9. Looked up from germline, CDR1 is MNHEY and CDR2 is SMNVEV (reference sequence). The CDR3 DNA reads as TGTGCCAGCAGGTGGGGACAGGGGTCGGGGGAGCAGTACTTC. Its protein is CASRWGQGSGEQYF.

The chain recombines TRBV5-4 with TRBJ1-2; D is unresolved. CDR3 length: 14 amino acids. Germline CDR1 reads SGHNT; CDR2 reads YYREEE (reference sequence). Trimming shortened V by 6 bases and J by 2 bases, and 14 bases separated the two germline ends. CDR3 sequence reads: CASTLGVPNYGYTF. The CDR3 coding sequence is TGTGCCAGCACCCTAGGCGTGCCGAACTATGGCTACACCTTC.

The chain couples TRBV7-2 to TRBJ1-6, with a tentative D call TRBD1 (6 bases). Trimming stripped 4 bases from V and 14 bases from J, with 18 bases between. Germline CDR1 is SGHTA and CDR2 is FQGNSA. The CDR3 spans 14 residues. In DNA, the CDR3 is TGTGCCAGCAGCTCCACAGCGGGGACATCCTCCCTCCACTTT. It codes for CASSSTAGTSSLHF.

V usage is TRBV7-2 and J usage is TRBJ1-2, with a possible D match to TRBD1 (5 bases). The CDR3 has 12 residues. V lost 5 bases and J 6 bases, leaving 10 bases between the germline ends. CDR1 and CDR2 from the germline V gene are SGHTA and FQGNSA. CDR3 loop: CASSDPGNGYTF. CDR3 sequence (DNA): TGTGCCAGCAGCGACCCAGGGAATGGCTACACCTTC.

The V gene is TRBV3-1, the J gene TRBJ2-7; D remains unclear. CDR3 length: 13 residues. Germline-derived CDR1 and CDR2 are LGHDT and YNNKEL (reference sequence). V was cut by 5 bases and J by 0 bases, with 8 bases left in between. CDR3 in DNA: TGTGCCAGCAGCTCCCACGCCTCCTACGAGCAGTACTTC. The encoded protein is CASSSHASYEQYF.

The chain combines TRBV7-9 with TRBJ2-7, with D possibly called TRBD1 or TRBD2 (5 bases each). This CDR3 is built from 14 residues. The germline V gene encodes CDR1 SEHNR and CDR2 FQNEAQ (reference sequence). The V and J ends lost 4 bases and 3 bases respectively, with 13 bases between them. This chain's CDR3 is CASSSGTGYYEQYF. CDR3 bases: TGTGCCAGCAGCTCTGGGACGGGTTACTACGAGCAGTACTTC.

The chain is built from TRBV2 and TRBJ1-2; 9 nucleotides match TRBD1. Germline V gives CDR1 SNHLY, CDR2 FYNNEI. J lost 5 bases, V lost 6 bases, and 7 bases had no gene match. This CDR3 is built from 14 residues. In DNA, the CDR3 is TGTGCCAGCAGCCTACAGGGGGCTTGGTATGGCTACACCTTC. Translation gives CASSLQGAWYGYTF.

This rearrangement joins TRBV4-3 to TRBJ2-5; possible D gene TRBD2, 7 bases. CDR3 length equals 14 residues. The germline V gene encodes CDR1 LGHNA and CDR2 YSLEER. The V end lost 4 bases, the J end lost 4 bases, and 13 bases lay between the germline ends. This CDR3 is CASSPGASGETQYF. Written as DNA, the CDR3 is TGCGCCAGCAGCCCAGGGGCTAGCGGAGAGACCCAGTACTTC.